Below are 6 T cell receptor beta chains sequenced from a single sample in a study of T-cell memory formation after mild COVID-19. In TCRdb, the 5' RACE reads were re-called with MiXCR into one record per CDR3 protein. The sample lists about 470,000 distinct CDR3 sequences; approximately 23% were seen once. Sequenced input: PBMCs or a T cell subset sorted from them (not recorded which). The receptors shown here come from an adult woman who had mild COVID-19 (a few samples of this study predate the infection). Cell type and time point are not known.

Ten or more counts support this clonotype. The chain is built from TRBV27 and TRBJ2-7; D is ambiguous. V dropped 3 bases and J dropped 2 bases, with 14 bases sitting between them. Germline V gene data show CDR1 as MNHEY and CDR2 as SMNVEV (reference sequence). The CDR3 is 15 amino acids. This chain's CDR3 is CASSFYGFSPYEQYF. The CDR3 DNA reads TGTGCCAGCAGTTTTTACGGGTTTTCCCCCTACGAGCAGTACTTC.

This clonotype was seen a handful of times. The DNA for the CDR3 is TGTGCCAGCTCACCAAAGGACGGCTACTATGGCTACACCTTC. It yields the protein CASSPKDGYYGYTF. V gene TRBV18 combines with J gene TRBJ1-2; D is uncertain. Between the trimmed V and J ends, which lost 2 bases and 3 bases, there was a span of 10 bases. Germline CDR1 and CDR2: KGHSH and LQKENI. The CDR3 covers 14 residues.

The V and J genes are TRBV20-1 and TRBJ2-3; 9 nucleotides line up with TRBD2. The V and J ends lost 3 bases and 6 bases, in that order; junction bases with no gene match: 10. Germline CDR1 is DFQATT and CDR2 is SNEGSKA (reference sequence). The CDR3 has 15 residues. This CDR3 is CSARVGGRAGDTQYF. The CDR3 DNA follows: TGCAGTGCTAGGGTCGGCGGGAGGGCCGGGGATACGCAGTATTTT.

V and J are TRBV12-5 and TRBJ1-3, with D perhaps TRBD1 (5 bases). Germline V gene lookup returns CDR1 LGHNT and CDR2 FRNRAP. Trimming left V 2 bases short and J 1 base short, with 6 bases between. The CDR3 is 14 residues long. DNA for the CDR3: TGTGCTAGTGGTTTGCCAGGGTCTGGAAACACCATATATTTT. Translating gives CASGLPGSGNTIYF.

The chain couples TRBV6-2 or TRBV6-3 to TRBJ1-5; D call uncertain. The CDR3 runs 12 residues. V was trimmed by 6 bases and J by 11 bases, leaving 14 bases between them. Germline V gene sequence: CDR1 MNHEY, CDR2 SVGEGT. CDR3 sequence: CASSRGWVSQHF. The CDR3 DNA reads TGTGCCAGCAGCCGCGGGTGGGTGTCCCAGCATTTT.

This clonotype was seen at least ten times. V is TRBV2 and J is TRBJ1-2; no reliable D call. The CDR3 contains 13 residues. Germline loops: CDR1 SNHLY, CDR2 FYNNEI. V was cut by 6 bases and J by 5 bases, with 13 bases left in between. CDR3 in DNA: TGTGCCAGCAGCCCCAGTCCGGTTTATGGCTACACCTTC. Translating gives CASSPSPVYGYTF.